A single sample gave rise to the 17 T cell receptor beta chains below, sequenced in a study of blood T cell repertoires in COVID-19. The table came from immunoSEQ multiplex PCR; TCRdb's copy has only in-frame clones and leaves some out. The sample lists 200,000 to 300,000 clones, about 85% occurring once. What was sequenced was peripheral blood. These receptor sequences come from a woman in her sixties with active or convalescent COVID-19.

The genes are TRBV3-1 (or the pseudogene TRBV3-2) and TRBJ2-3, with no clear D. The CDR3 is 15 residues long. Deletions cut 6 bases from V and 1 base from J, with 14 bases between. The germline gives CDR1 LGHDT, CDR2 YNNKEL (reference sequence). The CDR3 loop is CASSFRPLGTDTQYF. The CDR3 DNA is TGTGCCAGCAGTTTCAGACCTCTAGGCACAGATACGCAGTATTTT.

CDR3 protein: CAISESDRVYGYTF. The CDR3 DNA follows: TGTGCCATCAGTGAGTCAGACAGAGTCTATGGCTACACCTTC. The chain recombines TRBV10-3 with TRBJ1-2; a weak D match, TRBD1 (5 bases). V was trimmed by 0 bases and J by 4 bases, leaving 9 bases between them. Germline V gene data show CDR1 as ENHRY and CDR2 as SYGVKD. This CDR3 has 14 residues.

The rearrangement links TRBV7-2 to TRBJ1-4; D may be TRBD1 (6 bases). The CDR3 runs 16 residues. CDR1 SGHTA and CDR2 FQGNSA come from the germline V gene. Trimming cost V 0 bases and J 5 bases, with 13 bases left between them. The CDR3 region has the DNA TGTGCCAGCAGCTTAGCCGGGAGGGGGGGGAATGAAAAACTGTTTTTT. As protein: CASSLAGRGGNEKLFF.

The chain recombines TRBV5-4 with TRBJ2-7; D remains unclear. The CDR3 is made up of 15 amino acids. From germline, CDR1 is SGHNT and CDR2 YYREEE (reference sequence). The V end lost 1 base, the J end lost 2 bases, and 13 bases lay between the germline ends. This chain's CDR3 is CASSLRSTSPYEQYF. The CDR3 nucleotides read TGTGCCAGCAGCTTGAGATCTACGTCGCCCTACGAGCAGTACTTC. The entire variable domain, with the rest obtained from reference TRBV5-4 and TRBJ2-7, is as follows: ETGVTQSPTHLIKTRGQQVTLRCSSQSGHNTVSWYQQALGQGPQFIFQYYREEENGRGNFPPRFSGLQFPNYSSELNVNALELDDSALYLCASSLRSTSPYEQYFGPGTRLTVT.

The V and J genes are TRBV11-3 and TRBJ1-1; 8 bases are shared with TRBD1. CDR1 is SGHNT, CDR2 YENEEA, per germline. CDR3 length: 15 residues. The V gene end was trimmed by 5 bases and the J gene end by 5 bases; junction bases not matched to a gene: 10. As DNA, the CDR3 is TGTGCCAGCAGCCAAGAGGGGACAGGAAAGACTGAAGCTTTCTTT. This translates into CASSQEGTGKTEAFF.

The chain carries TRBV4-1 and TRBJ1-4, with TRBD1 matching 7 bases. CDR1 is MGHRA and CDR2 is YSYEKL in the germline V gene. The CDR3 totals 15 residues. V lost 2 bases to trimming and J lost 8 bases; unmatched junction nucleotides: 8. The CDR3 DNA sequence: TGCGCCAGCAGCCAAATCGACAGGGAGGACGAAAAACTGTTTTTT. Protein: CASSQIDREDEKLFF.

The V gene is TRBV18, the J gene TRBJ2-5; 13 bases are a match to TRBD2. CDR3 size: 18 residues. Trimming at V came to 1 base and at J to 4 bases, leaving 9 bases not matched to a gene. Germline lookup yields CDR1 KGHSH and CDR2 LQKENI. The CDR3 DNA reads as TGTGCCAGCTCACCACTAATTGGACTAGCGGGAGATTCAGAGACCCAGTACTTC. Translating gives CASSPLIGLAGDSETQYF.

This chain links TRBV29-1 with TRBJ2-5; 7 nucleotides line up with TRBD1. V was clipped by 0 bases and J by 6 bases; unmatched bases: 10. In germline, CDR1 is SQVTM, CDR2 ANQGSEA. The CDR3 has 15 residues. CDR3 amino acids: CSVEDGHRGTKTQYF. The DNA of the CDR3 is TGCAGCGTTGAAGATGGCCACAGGGGAACGAAGACCCAGTACTTC.

The chain has TRBV5-1 and TRBJ2-1; the D gene is possibly TRBD2 (5 bases). Trimming shortened V by 3 bases and J by 7 bases, and 14 bases separated the two germline ends. Germline assignment: CDR1 SGHRS and CDR2 YFSETQ. CDR3 length: 14 amino acids. This CDR3 is CASSYWGEQNEQFF. The CDR3 nucleotides are TGCGCCAGCAGCTATTGGGGAGAGCAGAATGAGCAGTTCTTC.

The CDR3: CASSSRYGGSGANVLTF. For the CDR3, the DNA is TGTGCCAGCAGCTCGCGGTACGGCGGCTCTGGGGCCAACGTCCTGACTTTC. The chain combines TRBV5-4 with TRBJ2-6, with no clear D. This CDR3 region has 17 residues. V was pared by 3 bases and J by 0 bases, with 13 bases between. Germline CDR1 and CDR2: SGHNT and YYREEE (reference sequence).

The chain has TRBV7-6 and TRBJ2-5, with 7 bases that match TRBD2. The CDR3 runs 14 residues. V dropped 6 bases and J dropped 2; count of bases not matched to a gene: 6. The V gene's germline CDR1 is SGHVS and CDR2 FNYEAQ. The CDR3 reads CASSRSGTQETQYF. The DNA for the CDR3 is TGTGCCAGCAGTCGAAGCGGGACGCAAGAGACCCAGTACTTC.

CDR3 protein: CASSLDTGHAQETQYF. CDR3 nucleotides: TGTGCCAGCAGCTTAGACACAGGCCACGCTCAAGAGACCCAGTACTTC. The chain is built from TRBV11-2 and TRBJ2-5, with D tentatively TRBD1 (5 bases). CDR3 size: 16 residues. Trimming stripped 0 bases from V and 2 bases from J, with 13 bases between. Germline V lookup: CDR1 SGHAT, CDR2 FQNNGV.

The gene calls are TRBV5-1 and TRBJ2-1; 7 bases fit TRBD1. V dropped 0 bases and J dropped 6; count of bases not matched to a gene: 9. The CDR3 covers 16 residues. Germline CDR1 reads SGHRS; CDR2 reads YFSETQ. CDR3 bases: TGCGCCAGCAGCTTGGCCGGGGACAGAGCTTTCAATGAGCAGTTCTTC. It is translated as CASSLAGDRAFNEQFF.

About this clone: Other DNA sequences within the sample encode an identical CDR3. The chain is built from TRBV19 and TRBJ2-3; 8 bases are a match to TRBD1. This CDR3 is 15 amino acids long. Trimming cost V 4 bases and J 0 bases; bases outside gene matches: 3. Germline CDR1 and CDR2: LNHDA and SQIVND (reference sequence). The CDR3 loop is CASSTGTGSTDTQYF. The CDR3 region has the DNA TGTGCCAGTAGTACGGGGACAGGAAGCACAGATACGCAGTATTTT. The variable domain in full, completed from reference TRBV19 and TRBJ2-3, reads DGGITQSPKYLFRKEGQNVTLSCEQNLNHDAMYWYRQDPGQGLRLIYYSQIVNDFQKGDIAEGYSVSREKKESFPLTVTSAQKNPTAFYLCASSTGTGSTDTQYFGPGTRLTVL.

In regard to this clone: Without the conserved terminal phenylalanine or tryptophan, this CDR3 likely stems from a read error. The V call is TRBV5-1, the J call TRBJ2-3; 10 bases align to TRBD2. After removal of 1 base from V and 1 base from J, the junction contained 0 bases not matched to a gene. The CDR3 spans 15 residues. CDR1 SGHRS and CDR2 YFSETQ come from the germline V gene. CDR3 loop: CASSLTSGGTDTQYV. CDR3 nucleotide sequence: TGCGCCAGCAGCTTGACTAGCGGGGGCACAGATACGCAGTATGTT.

This clone was detected only a few times. V is TRBV30 and J is TRBJ2-2; TRBD2 is a possible D gene (6 bases). The CDR3 spans 14 residues. Trimming shortened V by 0 bases and J by 6 bases, and 11 bases separated the two germline ends. Germline assignment: CDR1 GTSNPN and CDR2 SVGIG (reference sequence). CDR3 sequence reads: CAWSVRGKAGELFF. The CDR3 DNA reads as TGTGCCTGGAGTGTACGGGGGAAGGCCGGGGAGCTGTTTTTT.

This chain uses TRBV6-5 with TRBJ2-5; TRBD1 aligns across 9 bases. The CDR3 loop spans 14 amino acids. After removal of 9 bases from V and 1 base from J, the junction contained 6 bases not matched to a gene. CDR1 is MNHEY and CDR2 is SVGAGI in the germline V gene. CDR3 nucleotides: TGTGCCAGTAACCCGGACAGGGGCCAAGAGACCCAGTACTTC. The encoded protein is CASNPDRGQETQYF.